This paragraph covers one T cell receptor beta chain sequence. Only in-frame clones appear in the TCRdb table, and some are missing; sequencing was by immunoSEQ multiplex PCR. The sample contains 200,000 to 300,000 clones, more than 75% of which appear only once. The ends lost 7 bases at V and 1 base at J; junction bases unmatched: 10. Germline V gene data show CDR1 as SNHLY and CDR2 as FYNNEI. The CDR3 contains 15 residues. The sample is drawn from a study of blood T cell repertoires in COVID-19. About the study: Some COVID-19 samples were acute and others convalescent; all came from the United States, Italy and Spain.

The sequence was collected from a woman aged 50 to 60 with acute or convalescent COVID-19. This chain uses TRBV2 with TRBJ2-7; 7 bases are shared with TRBD2. Sequencing used peripheral blood. The CDR3 sequence: CASTLRAGASYEQYF. The DNA for the CDR3 is TGTGCCAGCACCCTCAGGGCGGGAGCGTCCTACGAGCAGTACTTC.